Presented here are 32 T cell receptor beta chains from one specimen sequenced in a study of human T cells and chemical hapten exposure. Time point given: pre-sensitization, week 0. Treatment denoted: therapeutic diphenylcyclopropenone sensitization with weekly scalp DPC. From the RACE reads, TCRdb called clonotypes with MiXCR, one entry per CDR3 protein. Of about 61,000 distinct CDR3 sequences listed, roughly 6.7% are singletons. The source material was whole blood, sampled in connection with sensitization to the hapten diphenylcyclopropenone (DPC). Receptors originate from a woman between 25 and 40 years old with alopecia areata. Some clones in this sample may be carry-over from other donors' samples.

There are many counts of this clonotype. The genes are TRBV7-2 and TRBJ1-1; D ambiguous. The CDR3 is made up of 16 amino acids. V gave up 7 bases and J gave up 1 base, with 19 bases separating them. Germline-derived CDR1 and CDR2 are SGHTA and FQGNSA. Here the CDR3 reads CASTYNGRDRNTEAFF. The CDR3 DNA is TGTGCCAGCACCTACAACGGGAGAGACCGGAACACTGAAGCTTTCTTT.

This clonotype was detected many times. V and J are TRBV24-1 and TRBJ2-3, with D uncertain. There are 13 residues in the CDR3. The germline CDR1 and CDR2 sequences are KGHDR and SFDVKD. V was clipped by 3 bases and J by 0 bases, with 3 bases between them. This chain's CDR3 is CATSDQSTDTQYF. The CDR3 nucleotides are TGTGCCACCAGTGATCAAAGCACAGATACGCAGTATTTT.

Many counts were recorded for this clonotype. This CDR3 reads CASSLSVAPNQPQHF. CDR3 nucleotide sequence: TGTGCCAGCAGTTTAAGCGTTGCTCCCAATCAGCCCCAGCATTTT. The V gene is TRBV12-3 or TRBV12-4, the J gene TRBJ1-5; D gene ambiguous. The CDR3 runs 15 residues. Trimming stripped 2 bases from V and 3 bases from J, with 11 bases between.

Only a few counts were recorded for this clonotype. This rearrangement joins TRBV5-1 to TRBJ2-3; D is unclear. CDR1 is SGHRS and CDR2 is YFSETQ in the germline V gene. Trimming cost V 2 bases and J 2 bases, with 12 bases left between them. The CDR3 has 15 amino acids. CDR3 region: CASSLIPGPTDTQYF. The DNA for the CDR3 is TGCGCCAGCAGCTTAATACCCGGTCCCACAGATACGCAGTATTTT.

This clonotype occurred many times. The rearrangement links TRBV5-1 to TRBJ1-6, with D hard to call. The germline V gene has CDR1 SGHRS and CDR2 YFSETQ. There are 15 residues in the CDR3. Trimming took 0 bases from V and 7 from J, leaving 11 bases between them. Here the CDR3 reads CASSLDAGRNSPLHF. In DNA form, the CDR3 reads TGCGCCAGCAGCTTGGATGCGGGGAGGAATTCACCCCTCCACTTT. The variable domain in full, with the rest retrieved from reference TRBV5-1 and TRBJ1-6, is KAGVTQTPRYLIKTRGQQVTLSCSPISGHRSVSWYQQTPGQGLQFLFEYFSETQRNKGNFPGRFSGRQFSNSRSEMNVSTLELGDSALYLCASSLDAGRNSPLHFGNGTRLTVT.

This clonotype has just a few counts. The chain carries TRBV5-5 and TRBJ2-3, with TRBD1 matching over 7 bases. Trimming removed 0 bases from V and 0 bases from J; junction bases left unmatched: 4. The CDR3 sequence is 16 residues long. The V gene's germline CDR1 is SGHKS and CDR2 YYEKEE (reference sequence). The CDR3 region is CASSLVGTASTDTQYF. The CDR3 DNA follows: TGTGCCAGCAGCTTGGTCGGGACAGCGAGCACAGATACGCAGTATTTT.

This clonotype was detected only a few times. The chain links TRBV5-4 to TRBJ1-1; weak D call: TRBD1 (6 bases). V was shortened by 5 bases and J by 1 base, with 15 bases between the two germline ends. The CDR3 spans 15 residues. CDR1 SGHNT and CDR2 YYREEE come from the germline V gene (reference sequence). The CDR3 spells CASSIIRGTNTEAFF. CDR3 DNA sequence: TGTGCCAGCAGTATTATCAGGGGAACGAACACTGAAGCTTTCTTT.

This clonotype was counted at least ten times. The gene calls are TRBV5-1 and TRBJ2-2; weak D call: TRBD1 (5 bases). The CDR3 loop spans 15 amino acids. V lost 4 bases, J lost 1 base, and 11 bases lay in between. Looked up from germline, CDR1 is SGHRS and CDR2 is YFSETQ. This CDR3 is CASSQGPGNTGELFF. CDR3 DNA sequence: TGCGCCAGCAGCCAGGGTCCGGGGAACACCGGGGAGCTGTTTTTT.

In this sample, this clonotype turned up a few times. The V call is TRBV6-1, the J call TRBJ2-2; 9 nucleotides agree with TRBD1. The CDR3 is 15 residues long. V gave up 7 bases and J gave up 4 bases; unmatched junction bases: 7. Germline V CDR1 and CDR2: MNHNS, SASEGT. The chain's CDR3 is CASIRDRAATGELFF. The CDR3 bases are TGTGCCAGCATCCGGGACAGGGCGGCCACCGGGGAGCTGTTTTTT.

The CDR3 region is CASSKEAHTEAFF. The CDR3 DNA is TGTGCCAGCAGTAAAGAGGCTCACACTGAAGCTTTCTTT. The chain employs TRBV2 and TRBJ1-1; D gene ambiguous. V was pared by 5 bases and J by 3 bases, with 10 bases between. The CDR3 spans 13 residues. Germline CDR1 and CDR2: SNHLY and FYNNEI.

This clonotype appeared many times. This chain connects TRBV6-5 to TRBJ2-1; D is possibly TRBD2 (6 bases). Trimming pared 11 bases from V and 0 bases from J, leaving 11 bases between. The germline gives CDR1 MNHEY, CDR2 SVGAGI. This CDR3 has 13 amino acids. In DNA, the CDR3 is TGTGCCGCCCGGGGGAGCTCCTACAATGAGCAGTTCTTC. Protein sequence: CAARGSSYNEQFF.

In its sample, this clonotype was seen many times. The chain couples TRBV20-1 to TRBJ1-6, with TRBD1 as a possible D gene (6 bases). Germline CDR1 is DFQATT and CDR2 is SNEGSKA (reference sequence). Trimming took off 3 bases at V and 7 bases at J, with 16 bases between the two ends. This CDR3 has 15 residues. The DNA of the CDR3 is TGCAGTGCTAGGGGTACGGACAGCCCCAATTCACCCCTCCACTTT. Translating gives CSARGTDSPNSPLHF.

In its sample, this clonotype was seen many times. The chain combines TRBV12-3 or TRBV12-4 with TRBJ1-3; 9 nucleotides align to TRBD1. This CDR3 has 14 amino acids. The V segment lost 6 bases and the J segment 6 bases; nucleotides outside the gene matches: 6. DNA for the CDR3: TGTGCCAGCAGGCGGGACAGGGCACAAAACACCATATATTTT. Amino acids: CASRRDRAQNTIYF.

This rearrangement joins TRBV20-1 to TRBJ1-1, with D perhaps TRBD1 (6 bases). V was cut by 2 bases and J by 1 base, with 14 bases left in between. From germline, CDR1 is DFQATT and CDR2 SNEGSKA (reference sequence). The length of the CDR3 is 15 residues. DNA of the CDR3: TGCAGTGCTAGAAAGCATGGACAGCGGAACACTGAAGCTTTCTTT. It translates to CSARKHGQRNTEAFF.

This clonotype was seen many times. The V gene is TRBV28, the J gene TRBJ2-6; no reliable D call. V shed 6 bases and J shed 0 bases, with 3 bases lying between them. Germline loops: CDR1 MDHEN, CDR2 SYDVKM. The CDR3 extends over 13 amino acids. The CDR3 sequence is CASRDSGANVLTF. CDR3 DNA: TGTGCCAGCAGAGACTCTGGGGCCAACGTCCTGACTTTC.

A word on this clonotype: This may be a read error: a much more frequent sequence differs by one nucleotide. The chain links TRBV29-1 to TRBJ2-3; the match to TRBD1 covers 7 bases. This CDR3 comprises 14 residues. Looked up from germline, CDR1 is SQVTM and CDR2 is ANQGSEA. Trimming cost V 4 bases and J 2 bases; bases outside gene matches: 6. For the CDR3, the DNA is TGCAGCGTTGGGGACAGCCGACTCACAGATACGCAGTATTTT. Its translation is CSVGDSRLTDTQYF.

This chain joins TRBV4-1 and TRBJ1-5; D perhaps matches TRBD1 (6 bases). CDR1 and CDR2 from the germline V gene are MGHRA and YSYEKL. The ends were cut back, 0 bases at V and 0 bases at J, with 9 bases in the middle. This CDR3 is built from 16 residues. The CDR3 DNA is TGCGCCAGCAGCCAAGACCCGGGGGCTAGCAATCAGCCCCAGCATTTT. Residues: CASSQDPGASNQPQHF.

This clonotype has a count of ten or more. This sequence joins TRBV7-2 and TRBJ1-1; D call uncertain. The germline CDR1 and CDR2 sequences are SGHTA and FQGNSA. Trimming pared 3 bases from V and 8 bases from J, leaving 13 bases between. The CDR3 length is 13 residues. The CDR3 nucleotides are TGTGCCAGCAGCTTTTCCCCTCAAACGGAAGCTTTCTTT. Residues: CASSFSPQTEAFF.

This clonotype was recorded at least ten times. The V call is TRBV7-9, the J call TRBJ1-2; no clear D. The germline gives CDR1 SEHNR, CDR2 FQNEAQ (reference sequence). With 2 bases removed from V and 0 bases from J, the gap between germline ends came to 10 bases. CDR3 size: 15 residues. CDR3 bases: TGTGCCAGCAGCTTATATTGGGCCGCTAACTATGGCTACACCTTC. As protein: CASSLYWAANYGYTF.

This clonotype was counted ten times or more. The rearrangement links TRBV10-3 to TRBJ2-7; D is perhaps TRBD2 (7 bases). Trimming left V 3 bases short and J 2 bases short, with 14 bases between. The CDR3 runs to 15 residues. Germline assignment: CDR1 ENHRY and CDR2 SYGVKD. The CDR3 loop is CAISEVEGGPYEQYF. CDR3 nucleotides: TGTGCCATCAGTGAAGTTGAGGGGGGGCCCTACGAGCAGTACTTC.

The sample holds many counts of this clonotype. The chain links TRBV29-1 to TRBJ1-1; D might be TRBD1 (6 bases). Germline loops: CDR1 SQVTM, CDR2 ANQGSEA. Trimming stripped 4 bases from V and 3 bases from J, with 15 bases between. The CDR3 totals 14 residues. The CDR3, as DNA: TGCAGCGTTGGGTTACAGGGCGGGGACACTGAAGCTTTCTTT. It translates to CSVGLQGGDTEAFF.

This clonotype was recorded a few times. The chain is built from TRBV12-3 or TRBV12-4 and TRBJ1-1, with TRBD1 as a possible D gene (5 bases). This CDR3 region has 16 residues. Trimming removed 8 bases at V and 0 bases at J, with 19 bases between. CDR3 protein: CASRGGALGLNTEAFF. Here the CDR3 DNA reads TGTGCCAGCCGCGGTGGGGCACTGGGGTTGAACACTGAAGCTTTCTTT.

Many counts were recorded for this clonotype. The chain links TRBV6-5 to TRBJ1-4; TRBD1 matches at 9 bases. The V segment lost 6 bases and the J segment 7 bases; nucleotides outside the gene matches: 9. The CDR3 consists of 15 residues. CDR1 is MNHEY and CDR2 is SVGAGI in the germline V gene. CDR3 protein: CASRHRTGAVEKLFF. In nucleotides, the CDR3 is TGTGCCAGCAGACATCGGACAGGGGCGGTTGAAAAACTGTTTTTT.

This clonotype was detected ten times or more. The rearrangement links TRBV20-1 to TRBJ2-1; 9 bases fit TRBD1. In germline, CDR1 is DFQATT, CDR2 SNEGSKA (reference sequence). This CDR3 has 14 amino acids. After removal of 6 bases from V and 11 bases from J, the junction contained 14 bases not matched to a gene. CDR3 region: CSAVTGTGRAQQFF. The CDR3 region has the DNA TGCAGTGCGGTTACCGGGACAGGGAGGGCCCAGCAGTTCTTC.

This clonotype has only a few counts. The V and J genes are TRBV2 and TRBJ2-2; D may match TRBD1 or TRBD2 (5 bases each). CDR3 length: 15 residues. Germline V gene data show CDR1 as SNHLY and CDR2 as FYNNEI. Trimming took off 4 bases at V and 6 bases at J, with 15 bases between the two ends. The DNA for the CDR3 is TGTGCCAGCAGTGGACAGAATCGGGACGCCGGGGAGCTGTTTTTT. It yields the protein CASSGQNRDAGELFF. Variable domain in full (rest from reference TRBV2 and TRBJ2-2): EPEVTQTPSHQVTQMGQEVILRCVPISNHLYFYWYRQILGQKVEFLVSFYNNEISEKSEIFDDQFSVERPDGSNFTLKIRSTKLEDSAMYFCASSGQNRDAGELFFGEGSRLTVL.

This clonotype was recorded many times. The CDR3 DNA reads as TGTGCCAGCAGCTTAGAAGGGACAGGGGGCTCAGGCTATGGCTACACCTTC. It is translated as CASSLEGTGGSGYGYTF. The genes are TRBV7-9 and TRBJ1-2, with 12 nucleotides matching TRBD1. Germline values: CDR1 SEHNR, CDR2 FQNEAQ (reference sequence). Trimming took 1 base from V and 4 from J; bases not matched to a gene: 7. This CDR3 contains 17 residues.

The V gene is TRBV6-4, the J gene TRBJ2-1, with TRBD2 matching 9 bases. The V gene end was trimmed by 6 bases and the J gene end by 9 bases; junction bases not matched to a gene: 9. CDR3 length equals 14 residues. The germline CDR1 and CDR2 sequences are MRHNA and SNTAGT. The CDR3 nucleotides are TGTGCCAGCAGCCGGACTAGCGAGGGAGGTGAGCAGTTCTTC. Its protein product is CASSRTSEGGEQFF.

The chain recombines TRBV27 with TRBJ1-2; a weak D match, TRBD1 (6 bases). This CDR3 has 15 amino acids. V lost 3 bases and J 3 bases, leaving 14 bases between the germline ends. Germline CDR1 and CDR2: MNHEY and SMNVEV (reference sequence). Here the CDR3 reads CASSLNKDSHYGYTF. CDR3 DNA: TGTGCCAGCAGTTTGAATAAGGACAGTCACTATGGCTACACCTTC.

This clonotype was recorded at least ten times. The V gene is TRBV7-2, the J gene TRBJ2-3, with D unclear. Trimming pared 2 bases from V and 6 bases from J, leaving 15 bases between. The CDR3 consists of 15 residues. The germline gives CDR1 SGHTA, CDR2 FQGNSA. CDR3 DNA: TGTGCCAGCAGCTTACGAGCTAGTGATGCGGATACGCAGTATTTT. It is translated as CASSLRASDADTQYF.

This clonotype was found many times. The chain recombines TRBV11-2 with TRBJ1-1, with D possibly TRBD1 on 6 matching bases. The V gene's germline CDR1 is SGHAT and CDR2 FQNNGV. V was shortened by 3 bases and J by 5 bases, with 7 bases between the two germline ends. CDR3 size: 12 residues. The CDR3 sequence: CASSFQGTEAFF. CDR3 sequence (DNA): TGTGCCAGCAGCTTTCAGGGGACTGAAGCTTTCTTT. The full variable domain, its missing parts supplied by reference TRBV11-2 and TRBJ1-1, is EAGVAQSPRYKIIEKRQSVAFWCNPISGHATLYWYQQILGQGPKLLIQFQNNGVVDDSQLPKDRFSAERLKGVDSTLKIQPAKLEDSAVYLCASSFQGTEAFFGQGTRLTVV.

This clonotype was counted many times. The chain has TRBV29-1 and TRBJ1-5, with D perhaps matching TRBD1 (5 bases). The CDR3 contains 13 residues. Germline-derived CDR1 and CDR2 are SQVTM and ANQGSEA. DNA for the CDR3: TGCGGGGGGGGGACGGCCTGTAATCAGCCCCAGCATTTT. This encodes CGGGTACNQPQHF. Full variable domain (remainder filled in from reference TRBV29-1 and TRBJ1-5): SAVISQKPSRDICQRGTSLTIQCQVDSQVTMMFWYRQQPGQSLTLIATANQGSEATYESGFVIDKFPISRPNLTFSTLTVSNMSPEDSSIYLCGGGTACNQPQHFGDGTRLSIL.

At least ten counts were recorded for this clonotype. The chain joins TRBV30 to TRBJ2-7, with no clear D. There are 12 residues in the CDR3. Trimming stripped 2 bases from V and 1 base from J, with 6 bases between. The germline V gene has CDR1 GTSNPN and CDR2 SVGIG (reference sequence). Here the CDR3 reads CAWSIGSYEQYF. As DNA, the CDR3 is TGTGCCTGGAGTATCGGTTCCTACGAGCAGTACTTC. The complete variable domain, with remaining parts taken from reference TRBV30 and TRBJ2-7, reads SQTIHQWPATLVQPVGSPLSLECTVEGTSNPNLYWYRQAAGRGLQLLFYSVGIGQISSEVPQNLSASRPQDRQFILSSKKLLLSDSGFYLCAWSIGSYEQYFGPGTRLTVT.